Following are 2 T cell receptor beta chains from one sample sequenced in a study of blood T cell repertoires in COVID-19. Data came from immunoSEQ multiplex PCR; TCRdb stores just in-frame clones and leaves some out. Of around 310,000 clones listed, roughly 91% are singletons. The sample consisted of PBMCs or T cells enriched from blood (not recorded which). These receptors were obtained from a woman aged 30 to 39 who had recovered from COVID-19.

The V gene is TRBV30, the J gene TRBJ1-1, with TRBD1 identical over 12 bases. Germline values: CDR1 GTSNPN, CDR2 SVGIG (reference sequence). With V trimmed by 3 bases and J by 2 bases, 7 bases remained unmatched. The CDR3 is 16 amino acids. The CDR3 here is CAWRPGQGAGNTEAFF. As DNA, the CDR3 is TGTGCCTGGAGGCCGGGACAGGGGGCCGGTAACACTGAAGCTTTCTTT.

This clone was seen once. V gene TRBV15 combines with J gene TRBJ2-3, with 8 bases matching TRBD1. Unmatched junction bases numbered 5, after V lost 0 bases and J lost 3 bases. Per germline, CDR1 LNHNV and CDR2 YYDKDF (reference sequence). CDR3 length: 16 amino acids. The DNA for the CDR3 is TGTGCCACCAGCAGAGATGGGAGGACAGGGACAGATACGCAGTATTTT. Translated: CATSRDGRTGTDTQYF.